A single TCR beta chain is shown here with its context. This record belongs to a study of T cells after somatic rescue of genetic block. Clones were read by immunoSEQ multiplex PCR, and TCRdb kept only the in-frame ones, dropping some. The table includes about 110,000 clones, over 80% detected once. The germline V and J ends were trimmed by 5 bases and 3 bases, with 16 bases remaining between them. This CDR3 has 15 amino acids. Germline loops: CDR1 SGHTA, CDR2 FQGNSA. The sequenced sample was peripheral blood mononuclear cells (PBMCs). This rearrangement joins TRBV7-2 to TRBJ1-2; D is unresolved. The source is a young woman. DNA of the CDR3: TGTGCCAGCAGCATTAACCGGGCCAGATACTATGGCTACACCTTC. It specifies CASSINRARYYGYTF.